This T cell receptor beta chain was found in a study of blood T cell repertoires in COVID-19. On the study more broadly: The cDNA or gDNA used as material had been derived from T cells, B-cell-depleted T cells, or PBMCs.

The assay was immunoSEQ multiplex PCR, and TCRdb's table has in-frame clones only and misses some. The data contain about 180,000 clones, about 89% of them singletons. CDR1 is SGDLS and CDR2 is YYNGEE in the germline V gene. Trimming removed 4 bases from V and 7 bases from J, with 15 bases in between. This CDR3 has 15 amino acids. The sequencing sample was made of peripheral blood. V gene TRBV9 combines with J gene TRBJ1-6; D remains unclear. This sequence was found in a man in his forties or fifties with active or convalescent COVID-19. The CDR3 DNA reads as TGTGCCAGCAGCTTCGACCGGGTTCTGAATTCACCCCTCCACTTT. It encodes CASSFDRVLNSPLHF.